This TCR beta chain was observed in a study of T cell responses to AZD1222 COVID-19 vaccine. The study, taken as a whole, reports: There were mostly white British donors and more females than males, and clonal diversity was possibly underestimated. Only after the peak T cell response were repertoires sampled.

With respect to this clone: Its specificity is unknown.

Second-dose schedules of about 4 or about 12 weeks were combined. This CDR3 contains 15 residues. From germline, CDR1 is KGHDR and CDR2 SFDVKD. The V gene end was trimmed by 9 bases and the J gene end by 5 bases; junction bases not matched to a gene: 7. Repertoires were generated with immunoSEQ multiplex PCR, while TCRdb's copy carries only in-frame clones and drops some. Among about 35,000 clones listed, about nine tenths were seen once. The source is an adult who received the AZD1222 COVID-19 vaccine. The sequencing used peripheral blood, collected 28 days after the second AZD1222 dose. The V and J genes are TRBV24-1 and TRBJ2-1; TRBD2 aligns across 12 bases. This chain's CDR3 is CATSGTSGLDNEQFF. The CDR3, as DNA: TGTGCCACCTCGGGGACTAGCGGGTTAGACAATGAGCAGTTCTTC.